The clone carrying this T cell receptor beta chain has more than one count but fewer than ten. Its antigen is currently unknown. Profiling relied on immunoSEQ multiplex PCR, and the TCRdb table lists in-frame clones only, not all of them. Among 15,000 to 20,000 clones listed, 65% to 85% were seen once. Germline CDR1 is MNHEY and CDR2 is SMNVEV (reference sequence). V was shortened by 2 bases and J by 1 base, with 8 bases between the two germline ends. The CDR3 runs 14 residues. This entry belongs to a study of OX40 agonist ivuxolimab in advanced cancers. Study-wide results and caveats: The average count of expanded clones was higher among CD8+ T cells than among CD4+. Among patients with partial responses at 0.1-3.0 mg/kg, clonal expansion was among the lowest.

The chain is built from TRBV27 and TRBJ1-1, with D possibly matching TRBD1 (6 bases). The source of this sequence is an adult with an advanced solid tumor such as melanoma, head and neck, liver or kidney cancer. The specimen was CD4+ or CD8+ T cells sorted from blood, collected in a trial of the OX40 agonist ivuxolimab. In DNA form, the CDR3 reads TGTGCCAGCAGTTTAAGAGGGGGGAACACTGAAGCTTTCTTT. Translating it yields CASSLRGGNTEAFF.